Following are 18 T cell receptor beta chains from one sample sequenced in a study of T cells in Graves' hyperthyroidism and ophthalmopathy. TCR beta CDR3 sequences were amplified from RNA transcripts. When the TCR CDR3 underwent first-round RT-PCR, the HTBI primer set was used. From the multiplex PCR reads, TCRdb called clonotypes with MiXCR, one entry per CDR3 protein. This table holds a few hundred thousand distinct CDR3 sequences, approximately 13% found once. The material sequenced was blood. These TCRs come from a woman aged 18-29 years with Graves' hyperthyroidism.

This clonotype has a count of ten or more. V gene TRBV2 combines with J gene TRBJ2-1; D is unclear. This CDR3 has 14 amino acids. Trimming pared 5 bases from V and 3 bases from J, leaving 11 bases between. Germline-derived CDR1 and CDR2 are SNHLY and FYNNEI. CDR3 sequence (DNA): TGTGCCAGCAGTCCTAACAGCGACTACAATGAGCAGTTCTTC. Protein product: CASSPNSDYNEQFF.

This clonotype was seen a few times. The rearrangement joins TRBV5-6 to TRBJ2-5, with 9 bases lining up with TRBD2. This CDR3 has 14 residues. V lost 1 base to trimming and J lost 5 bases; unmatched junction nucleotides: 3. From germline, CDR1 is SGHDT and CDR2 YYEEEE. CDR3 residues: CASSLWREGETQYF. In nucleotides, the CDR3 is TGTGCCAGCAGCTTGTGGCGGGAGGGGGAGACCCAGTACTTC.

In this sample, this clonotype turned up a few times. The CDR3 loop is CSATSGRIGGYEQYF. The CDR3 nucleotides are TGCAGTGCTACTAGCGGGAGAATAGGAGGGTACGAGCAGTACTTC. This chain joins TRBV20-1 and TRBJ2-7; the match to TRBD2 covers 10 bases. This CDR3 spans 15 amino acids. Unmatched junction bases numbered 10, after V lost 4 bases and J lost 4 bases. Looked up from germline, CDR1 is DFQATT and CDR2 is SNEGSKA (reference sequence).

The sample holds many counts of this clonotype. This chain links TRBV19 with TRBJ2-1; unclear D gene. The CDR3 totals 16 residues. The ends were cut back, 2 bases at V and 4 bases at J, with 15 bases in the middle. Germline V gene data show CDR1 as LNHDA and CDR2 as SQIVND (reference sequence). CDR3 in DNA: TGTGCCAGTAGTATATTTCCCCCCCCGGCTTACAATGAGCAGTTCTTC. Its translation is CASSIFPPPAYNEQFF.

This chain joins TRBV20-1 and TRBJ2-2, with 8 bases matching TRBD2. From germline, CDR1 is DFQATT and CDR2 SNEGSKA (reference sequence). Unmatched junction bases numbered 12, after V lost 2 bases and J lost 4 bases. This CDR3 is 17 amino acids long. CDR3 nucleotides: TGCAGTGCTAGACCATCGGGGGGGAATGGGGGCACCGGGGAGCTGTTTTTT. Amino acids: CSARPSGGNGGTGELFF.

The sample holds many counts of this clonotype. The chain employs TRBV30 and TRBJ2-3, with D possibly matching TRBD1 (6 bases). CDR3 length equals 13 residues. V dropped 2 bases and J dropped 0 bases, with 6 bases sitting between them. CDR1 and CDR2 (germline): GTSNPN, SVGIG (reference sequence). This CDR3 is CAWSRGSTDTQYF. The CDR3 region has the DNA TGTGCCTGGAGTAGGGGGAGCACAGATACGCAGTATTTT.

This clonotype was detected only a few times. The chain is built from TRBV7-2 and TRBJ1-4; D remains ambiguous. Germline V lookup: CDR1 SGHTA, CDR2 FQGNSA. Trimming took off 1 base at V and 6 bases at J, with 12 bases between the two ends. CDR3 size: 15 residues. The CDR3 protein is CASSLGDGLHEKLFF. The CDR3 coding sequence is TGTGCCAGCAGCTTAGGAGACGGACTCCATGAAAAACTGTTTTTT. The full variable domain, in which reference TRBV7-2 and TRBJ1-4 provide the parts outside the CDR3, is GAGVSQSPSNKVTEKGKDVELRCDPISGHTALYWYRQSLGQGLEFLIYFQGNSAPDKSGLPSDRFSAERTGGSVSTLTIQRTQQEDSAVYLCASSLGDGLHEKLFFGSGTQLSVL.

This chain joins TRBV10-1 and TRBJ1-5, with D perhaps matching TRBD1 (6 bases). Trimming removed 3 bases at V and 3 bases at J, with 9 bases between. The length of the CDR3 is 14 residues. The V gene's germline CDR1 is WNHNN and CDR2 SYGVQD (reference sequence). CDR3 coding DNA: TGCGCCAGCAGTGACCGGGACATCAATCAGCCCCAGCATTTT. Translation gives CASSDRDINQPQHF.

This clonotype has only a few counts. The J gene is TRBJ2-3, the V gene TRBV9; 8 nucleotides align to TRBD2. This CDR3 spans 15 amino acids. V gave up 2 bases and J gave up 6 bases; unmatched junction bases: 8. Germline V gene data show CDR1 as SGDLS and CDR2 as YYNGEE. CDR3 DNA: TGTGCCAGCAGCGTCAACGGGAGGGCCCTCGATACGCAGTATTTT. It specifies CASSVNGRALDTQYF.

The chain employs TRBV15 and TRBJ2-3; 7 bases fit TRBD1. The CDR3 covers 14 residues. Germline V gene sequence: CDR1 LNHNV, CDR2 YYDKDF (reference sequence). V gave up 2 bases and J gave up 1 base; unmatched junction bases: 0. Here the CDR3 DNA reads TGTGCCACCAGCAGAACAGGGGGCACAGATACGCAGTATTTT. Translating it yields CATSRTGGTDTQYF.

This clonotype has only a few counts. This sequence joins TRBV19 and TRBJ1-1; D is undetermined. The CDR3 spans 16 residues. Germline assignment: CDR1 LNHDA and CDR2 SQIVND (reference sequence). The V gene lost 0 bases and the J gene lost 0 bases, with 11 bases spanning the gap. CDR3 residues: CASSIDLRRLNTEAFF. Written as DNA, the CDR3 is TGTGCCAGTAGTATAGATCTACGGCGGTTGAACACTGAAGCTTTCTTT. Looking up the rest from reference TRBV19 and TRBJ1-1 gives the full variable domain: DGGITQSPKYLFRKEGQNVTLSCEQNLNHDAMYWYRQDPGQGLRLIYYSQIVNDFQKGDIAEGYSVSREKKESFPLTVTSAQKNPTAFYLCASSIDLRRLNTEAFFGQGTRLTVV.

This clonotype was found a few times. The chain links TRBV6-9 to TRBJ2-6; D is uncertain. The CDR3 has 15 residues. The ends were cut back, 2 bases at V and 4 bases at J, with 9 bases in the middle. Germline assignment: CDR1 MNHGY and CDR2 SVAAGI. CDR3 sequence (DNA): TGTGCCAGCAGTTATATCGTGGGGGGGGCCAACGTCCTGACTTTC. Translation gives CASSYIVGGANVLTF.

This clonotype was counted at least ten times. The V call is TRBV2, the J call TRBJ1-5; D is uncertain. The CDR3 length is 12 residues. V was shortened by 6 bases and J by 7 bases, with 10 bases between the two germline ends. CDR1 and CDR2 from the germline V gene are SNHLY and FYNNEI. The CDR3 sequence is CASRAGGQPQHF. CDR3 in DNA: TGTGCCAGCAGGGCGGGCGGCCAGCCCCAGCATTTT.

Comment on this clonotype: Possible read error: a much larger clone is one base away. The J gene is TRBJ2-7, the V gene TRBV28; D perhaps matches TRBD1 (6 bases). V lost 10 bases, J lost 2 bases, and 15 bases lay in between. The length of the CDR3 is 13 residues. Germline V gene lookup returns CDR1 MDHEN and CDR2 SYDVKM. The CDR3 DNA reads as TGTGCCACCTTCGACGGGGACACCTACGAGCAGTACTTC. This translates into CATFDGDTYEQYF. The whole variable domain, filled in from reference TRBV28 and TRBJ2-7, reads DVKVTQSSRYLVKRTGEKVFLECVQDMDHENMFWYRQDPGLGLRLIYFSYDVKMKEKGDIPEGYSVSREKKERFSLILESASTNQTSMYLCATFDGDTYEQYFGPGTRLTVT.

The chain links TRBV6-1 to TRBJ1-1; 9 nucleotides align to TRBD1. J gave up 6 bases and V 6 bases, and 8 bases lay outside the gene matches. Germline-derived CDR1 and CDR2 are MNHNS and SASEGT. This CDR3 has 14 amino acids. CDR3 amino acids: CASRRDRVGAEAFF. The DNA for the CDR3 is TGTGCCAGCAGGCGGGACAGGGTTGGCGCTGAAGCTTTCTTT.

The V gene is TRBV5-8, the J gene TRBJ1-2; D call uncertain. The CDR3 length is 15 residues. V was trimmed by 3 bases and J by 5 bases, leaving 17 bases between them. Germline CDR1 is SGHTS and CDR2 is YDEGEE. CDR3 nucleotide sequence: TGTGCCAGCAGCTACAAACAGAGGACTGTTTATGGCTACACCTTC. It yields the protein CASSYKQRTVYGYTF.

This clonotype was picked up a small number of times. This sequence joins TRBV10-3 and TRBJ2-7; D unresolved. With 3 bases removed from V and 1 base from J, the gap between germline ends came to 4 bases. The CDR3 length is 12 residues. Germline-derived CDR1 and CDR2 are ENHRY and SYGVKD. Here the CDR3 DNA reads TGTGCCATCAGTGATGGATCCTACGAGCAGTACTTC. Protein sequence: CAISDGSYEQYF.

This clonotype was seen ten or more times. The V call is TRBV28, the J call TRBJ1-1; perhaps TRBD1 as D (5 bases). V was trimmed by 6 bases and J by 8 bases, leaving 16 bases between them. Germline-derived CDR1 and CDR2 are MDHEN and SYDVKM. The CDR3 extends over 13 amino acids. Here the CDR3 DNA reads TGTGCCAGCAGCCCACCCGGGACTTCGGAAGCTTTCTTT. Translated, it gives CASSPPGTSEAFF.